The next 13 T cell receptor beta chains were all read from a single sample in a study of blood T cell repertoires in COVID-19. Clones were read by immunoSEQ multiplex PCR, and TCRdb kept only the in-frame ones, dropping some. The sample consists of some 220,000 clones, around 90% of them appearing once. The sample consisted of PBMCs or T cells enriched from blood (not recorded which). The receptor source for this set is a woman aged 25 to 39 who had recovered from COVID-19.

The chain has TRBV7-8 and TRBJ2-2, with TRBD2 as a possible D gene (5 bases). The V end lost 3 bases, the J end lost 7 bases, and 21 bases lay between the germline ends. Per the germline V gene, CDR1 is SGHVS and CDR2 is FQNEAQ. The CDR3 has 17 residues. CDR3 bases: TGTGCCAGCAGCTTTTCTTCTAGCCGAGCCATCGTCGGGGAGCTGTTTTTT. Its translation: CASSFSSSRAIVGELFF.

Worth noting for this clone: The identical CDR3 is also encoded by other nucleotide sequences in the sample. Here the CDR3 DNA reads TGTGCCAGCAGCGTAGGGACTAGCGGAGAGACCCAGTACTTC. As protein: CASSVGTSGETQYF. The chain combines TRBV9 with TRBJ2-5, with 10 bases that match TRBD2. CDR1 is SGDLS and CDR2 is YYNGEE in the germline V gene. CDR3 size: 14 residues. The V gene end was trimmed by 0 bases and the J gene end by 4 bases; junction bases not matched to a gene: 0.

This chain links TRBV12-3 or TRBV12-4 with TRBJ1-2; a weak D match, TRBD1 (6 bases). The CDR3 covers 13 residues. Trimming removed 3 bases from V and 10 bases from J, with 15 bases in between. CDR3 bases: TGTGCCAGCAGTTTGTCGGGGGGGCCAGACTACACCTTC. Amino acids: CASSLSGGPDYTF.

The V and J genes are TRBV21-1 and TRBJ1-2; the table's D call, TRBD1, was not checked against the DNA. TRBV21-1 is described as a pseudogene. This CDR3 comprises 16 residues. For the CDR3, the DNA is TGTGCCAGCAGCTATAACTACAGGAGCACTAACTATGGCTACACCTTC. It translates to CASSYNYRSTNYGYTF.

The gene calls are TRBV5-4 and TRBJ2-1, with 11 bases fitting TRBD2. V gave up 5 bases and J gave up 4 bases; unmatched junction bases: 8. Germline V gives CDR1 SGHNT, CDR2 YYREEE (reference sequence). There are 16 residues in the CDR3. CDR3 residues: CASRALAGGFYNEQFF. In DNA form, the CDR3 reads TGTGCCAGCAGGGCTCTAGCGGGGGGCTTTTACAATGAGCAGTTCTTC. The variable domain in full, with the rest retrieved from reference TRBV5-4 and TRBJ2-1, is ETGVTQSPTHLIKTRGQQVTLRCSSQSGHNTVSWYQQALGQGPQFIFQYYREEENGRGNFPPRFSGLQFPNYSSELNVNALELDDSALYLCASRALAGGFYNEQFFGPGTRLTVL.

The chain links TRBV13 to TRBJ1-4; TRBD1 agrees at 8 bases. The CDR3 sequence is 15 residues long. The junction had 10 bases not matched to a gene; V was cut back by 5 bases and J by 8 bases. CDR1 is PRHDT and CDR2 is FYEKMQ in the germline V gene (reference sequence). CDR3 sequence: CASSLPDRGSEKLFF. DNA of the CDR3: TGTGCCAGCAGCCTCCCTGACAGGGGTAGCGAAAAACTGTTTTTT.

In its sample, this clone was seen a few times. The chain combines TRBV5-1 with TRBJ2-3, with D uncertain. The CDR3 has 14 residues. Deletions cut 0 bases from V and 6 bases from J, with 11 bases between. Germline CDR1 reads SGHRS; CDR2 reads YFSETQ. CDR3 coding DNA: TGCGCCAGCAGCTTGGGACTCCCTCCCGATACGCAGTATTTT. Translated: CASSLGLPPDTQYF.

The chain carries TRBV13 and TRBJ2-3; D unresolved. The germline V gene encodes CDR1 PRHDT and CDR2 FYEKMQ (reference sequence). Trimming pared 3 bases from V and 3 bases from J, leaving 4 bases between. The CDR3 runs to 12 residues. The CDR3 DNA follows: TGTGCCAGCAGCTTGGCTACAGATACGCAGTATTTT. It codes for CASSLATDTQYF.

The J gene is TRBJ2-1, the V gene TRBV5-4, with D tentatively TRBD2 (6 bases). This CDR3 spans 14 amino acids. Germline V gene lookup returns CDR1 SGHNT and CDR2 YYREEE (reference sequence). Trimming left V 6 bases short and J 9 bases short, with 19 bases between. The CDR3 DNA sequence: TGTGCCAGCATATCGTGGGGGGTCTCGGGTGAGCAGTTCTTC. Its protein product is CASISWGVSGEQFF.

The chain carries TRBV5-5 and TRBJ2-1; tentatively, D is TRBD1 (6 bases). Trimming took 4 bases from V and 3 from J, leaving 8 bases between them. Germline V gene data show CDR1 as SGHKS and CDR2 as YYEKEE (reference sequence). The CDR3 runs to 13 residues. For the CDR3, the DNA is TGTGCCAGCAGCCCGACAGGCTACAATGAGCAGTTCTTC. Residues: CASSPTGYNEQFF.

The chain links TRBV5-1 to TRBJ1-2; D remains unclear. CDR3 length equals 15 residues. Germline CDR1 is SGHRS and CDR2 is YFSETQ. V was pared by 7 bases and J by 1 base, with 17 bases between. The CDR3 sequence: CASRPSAENNYGYTF. In DNA, the CDR3 is TGCGCCAGCCGACCGTCGGCGGAGAATAACTATGGCTACACCTTC.

The CDR3 reads CSVATGPNTEAFF. The CDR3 bases are TGCAGCGTTGCGACAGGACCGAACACTGAAGCTTTCTTT. The chain couples TRBV29-1 to TRBJ1-1; TRBD1 might be the D (6 bases). Germline CDR1 is SQVTM and CDR2 is ANQGSEA. The CDR3 sequence is 13 residues long. Trimming removed 4 bases from V and 1 base from J, with 10 bases in between.

V and J are TRBV1 and TRBJ1-1; the table's D call of TRBD1 was not tested on the DNA. TRBV1 is described as a pseudogene. CDR3 length equals 18 residues. For the CDR3, the DNA is TGCACCAGCAGCATACCATTATTACCGGGACAGGTGAACACTGAAGCTTTCTTT. This codes for CTSSIPLLPGQVNTEAFF.